This TCR beta chain derives from a study of early T cells in non-severe SARS-CoV-2 infection. Overall study context: Sequenced material consisted of bulk RNA (from unsorted whole blood), and chains were unpaired. Findings of the study overall: Matching against VDJdb likely underestimated virus-specific expansions, favoring anti-spike CD8.

V lost 6 bases and J lost 0, with 5 bases in between. CDR3 length equals 12 residues. Looked up from germline, CDR1 is MNHNS and CDR2 is SASEGT. On this clonotype itself: Its cognate antigen is unknown. A much bigger clone sits one base away, suggesting this may be a read error.

TCRdb fed the 5' RACE reads into MiXCR, producing one record per CDR3 protein. The table includes approximately 100,000 distinct CDR3 sequences, 11% detected once. The sample consisted of whole blood. The chain employs TRBV6-1 and TRBJ1-2; D remains ambiguous. The sequence was obtained from an adult who was a healthcare worker with PCR-confirmed SARS-CoV-2 infection or an uninfected control (not recorded which). CDR3 amino acids: CASSETNYGYTF. CDR3 nucleotide sequence: TGTGCCAGCAGCGAGACTAACTATGGCTACACCTTC.